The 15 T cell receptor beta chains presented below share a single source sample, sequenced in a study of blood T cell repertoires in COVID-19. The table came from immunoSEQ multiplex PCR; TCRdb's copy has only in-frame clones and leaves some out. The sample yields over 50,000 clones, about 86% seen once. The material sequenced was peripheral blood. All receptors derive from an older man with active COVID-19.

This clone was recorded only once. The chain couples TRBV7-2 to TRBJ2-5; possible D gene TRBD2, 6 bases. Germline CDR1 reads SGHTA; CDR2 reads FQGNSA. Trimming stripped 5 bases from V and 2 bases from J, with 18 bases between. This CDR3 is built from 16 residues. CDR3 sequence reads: CASSQNPLALQETQYF. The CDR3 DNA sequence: TGTGCCAGCAGCCAGAACCCACTAGCTTTGCAAGAGACCCAGTACTTC.

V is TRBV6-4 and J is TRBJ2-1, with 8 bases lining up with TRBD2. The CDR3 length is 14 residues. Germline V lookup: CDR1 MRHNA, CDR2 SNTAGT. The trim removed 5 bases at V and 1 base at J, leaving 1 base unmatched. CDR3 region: CASSRGGSYNEQFF. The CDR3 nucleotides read TGTGCCAGCAGTCGGGGGGGGTCCTACAATGAGCAGTTCTTC.

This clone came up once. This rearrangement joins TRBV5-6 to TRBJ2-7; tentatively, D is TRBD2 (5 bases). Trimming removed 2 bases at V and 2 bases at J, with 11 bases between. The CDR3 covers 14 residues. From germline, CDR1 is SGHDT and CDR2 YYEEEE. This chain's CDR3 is CASSFSLGAYEQYF. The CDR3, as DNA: TGTGCCAGCAGCTTCTCGCTCGGGGCCTACGAGCAGTACTTC.

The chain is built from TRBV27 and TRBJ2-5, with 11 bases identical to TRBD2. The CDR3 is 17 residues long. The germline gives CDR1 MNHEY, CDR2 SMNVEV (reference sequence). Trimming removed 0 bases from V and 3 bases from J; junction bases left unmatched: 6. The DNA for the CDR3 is TGTGCCAGCAGTTTATCCGGACTAGCGGGTGCTAAAGAGACCCAGTACTTC. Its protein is CASSLSGLAGAKETQYF.

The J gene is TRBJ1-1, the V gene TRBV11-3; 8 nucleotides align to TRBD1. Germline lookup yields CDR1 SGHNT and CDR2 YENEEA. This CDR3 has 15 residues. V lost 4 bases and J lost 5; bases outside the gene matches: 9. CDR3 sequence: CASSSSGGARTEAFF. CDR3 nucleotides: TGTGCCAGCAGCTCTTCAGGGGGCGCGAGGACTGAAGCTTTCTTT.

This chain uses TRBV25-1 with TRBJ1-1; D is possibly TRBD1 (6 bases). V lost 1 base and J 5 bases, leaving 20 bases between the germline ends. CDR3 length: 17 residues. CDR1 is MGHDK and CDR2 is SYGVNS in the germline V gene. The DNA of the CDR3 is TGTGCCAGCAGTGAATCCGGCACAGGGATGTCAGGAACTGAAGCTTTCTTT. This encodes CASSESGTGMSGTEAFF.

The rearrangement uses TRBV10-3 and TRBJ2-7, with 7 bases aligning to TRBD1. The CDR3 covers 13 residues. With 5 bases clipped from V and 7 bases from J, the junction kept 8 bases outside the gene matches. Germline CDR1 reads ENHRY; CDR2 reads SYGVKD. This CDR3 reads CAISTGQVDEQYF. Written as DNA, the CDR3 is TGTGCCATCAGTACCGGACAGGTTGATGAGCAGTACTTC.

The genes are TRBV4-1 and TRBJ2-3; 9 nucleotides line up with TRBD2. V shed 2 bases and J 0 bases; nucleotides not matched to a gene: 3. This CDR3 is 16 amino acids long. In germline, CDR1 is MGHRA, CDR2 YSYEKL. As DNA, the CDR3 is TGCGCCAGCAGCCAACTAGCGGGGACTAGCACAGATACGCAGTATTTT. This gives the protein CASSQLAGTSTDTQYF.

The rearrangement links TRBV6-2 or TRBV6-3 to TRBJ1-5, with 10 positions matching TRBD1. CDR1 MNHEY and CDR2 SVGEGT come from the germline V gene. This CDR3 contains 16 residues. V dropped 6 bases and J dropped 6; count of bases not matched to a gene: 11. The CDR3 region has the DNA TGTGCCAGCAGCAACTCGAGGACAGGGGGACTTCAGCCCCAGCATTTT. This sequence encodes CASSNSRTGGLQPQHF.

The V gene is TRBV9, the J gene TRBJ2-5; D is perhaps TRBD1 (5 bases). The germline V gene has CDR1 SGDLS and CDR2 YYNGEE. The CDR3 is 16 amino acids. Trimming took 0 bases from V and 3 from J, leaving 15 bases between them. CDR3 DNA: TGTGCCAGCAGCGTAGCTTGGGGCTTGGGGAAAGAGACCCAGTACTTC. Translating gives CASSVAWGLGKETQYF.

Written as DNA, the CDR3 is TGTGCCAGCAGCGCCACAGGGGTCACCGGGGAGCTGTTTTTT. Amino acids: CASSATGVTGELFF. The chain joins TRBV9 to TRBJ2-2, with 7 bases identical to TRBD1. This CDR3 has 14 residues. V dropped 3 bases and J dropped 4; count of bases not matched to a gene: 3. Looked up from germline, CDR1 is SGDLS and CDR2 is YYNGEE.

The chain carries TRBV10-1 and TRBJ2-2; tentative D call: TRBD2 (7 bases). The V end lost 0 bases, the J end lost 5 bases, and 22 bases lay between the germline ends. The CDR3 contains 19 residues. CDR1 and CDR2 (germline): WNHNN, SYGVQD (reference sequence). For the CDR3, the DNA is TGCGCCAGCAGTGAGTCCGGGGTTGAAGAGGGGAGGGGGACCGGGGAGCTGTTTTTT. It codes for CASSESGVEEGRGTGELFF.

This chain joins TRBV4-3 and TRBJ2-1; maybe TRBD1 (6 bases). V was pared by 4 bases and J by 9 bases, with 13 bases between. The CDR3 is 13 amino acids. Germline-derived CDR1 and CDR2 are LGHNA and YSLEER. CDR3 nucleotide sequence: TGCGCCAGCAGCCTCTACAGGGATGGTGAGCAGTTCTTC. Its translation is CASSLYRDGEQFF.

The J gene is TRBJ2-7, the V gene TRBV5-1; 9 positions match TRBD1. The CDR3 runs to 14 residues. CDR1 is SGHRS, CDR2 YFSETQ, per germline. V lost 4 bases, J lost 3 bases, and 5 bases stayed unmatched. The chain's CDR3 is CASSPGTGLYEQYF. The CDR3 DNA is TGCGCCAGCAGCCCCGGGACAGGGCTCTACGAGCAGTACTTC.

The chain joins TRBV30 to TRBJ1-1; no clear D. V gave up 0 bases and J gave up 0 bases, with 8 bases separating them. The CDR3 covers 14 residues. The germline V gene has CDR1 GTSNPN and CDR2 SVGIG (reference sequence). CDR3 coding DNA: TGTGCCTGGAGTGTGGTTCGGTTGAACACTGAAGCTTTCTTT. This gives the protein CAWSVVRLNTEAFF.